A single sample is the source of the 5 T cell receptor beta chains below, sequenced in a study of blood T cell repertoires in COVID-19. The data were produced by immunoSEQ multiplex PCR, yet TCRdb's version contains in-frame clones alone and is incomplete. Of 330,000 or so clones listed, approximately 90% were seen once; the top ten hold 9.5% to 10%. Sequencing was done on a sample of peripheral blood. The receptors come from a man aged 30 to 39 with COVID-19, enrolled during active disease.

This clone was seen a few times. This rearrangement joins TRBV28 to TRBJ2-7; D gene uncertain. The CDR3 spans 14 residues. The germline V and J ends were trimmed by 6 bases and 4 bases, with 16 bases remaining between them. CDR1 is MDHEN, CDR2 SYDVKM, per germline. The CDR3 sequence: CASSPVPSGYEQYF. The CDR3 coding sequence is TGTGCCAGCAGCCCCGTCCCCTCAGGTTACGAGCAGTACTTC.

The CDR3 nucleotides read TGCGCCAGCAGCTTGTCTTCAGTCAATATCGGGACACCCCTCCACTTT. Translated, it gives CASSLSSVNIGTPLHF. This chain links TRBV5-1 with TRBJ1-6; D uncertain. The CDR3 is made up of 16 amino acids. Germline V gives CDR1 SGHRS, CDR2 YFSETQ. Trimming removed 1 base at V and 11 bases at J, with 19 bases between.

The rearrangement uses TRBV6-5 and TRBJ2-3; TRBD1 is a possible D gene (5 bases). Per germline, CDR1 MNHEY and CDR2 SVGAGI. Between the trimmed V and J ends, which lost 7 bases and 5 bases, there was a span of 13 bases. The CDR3 is made up of 13 amino acids. Here the CDR3 reads CASTRGAGDTQYF. The CDR3 region has the DNA TGTGCCAGCACTAGGGGTGCAGGAGATACGCAGTATTTT.

The chain joins TRBV5-1 to TRBJ2-3; 7 nucleotides agree with TRBD2. Germline CDR1 reads SGHRS; CDR2 reads YFSETQ. V shed 1 base, J shed 3 bases, and the junction held 8 bases outside the gene matches. This CDR3 comprises 16 residues. Written as DNA, the CDR3 is TGCGCCAGCAGCTTGTGGGGGAGGGCGTCGACAGATACGCAGTATTTT. Translation: CASSLWGRASTDTQYF.

The chain combines TRBV28 with TRBJ2-7; the D gene is possibly TRBD1 (5 bases). The V end was cut by 4 bases, the J end by 6 bases, with 13 bases between. The CDR3 runs 13 residues. In germline, CDR1 is MDHEN, CDR2 SYDVKM. The DNA of the CDR3 is TGTGCCAGCAGTTCCCAGGGCCTCCCCGAGCAGTACTTC. Its translation is CASSSQGLPEQYF.